This TCR beta chain came from a study of cytomegalovirus exposure and HLA in healthy donors. The overall study: Caucasian-associated ancestry cluster membership applied to approximately 80% of over 350 genotyped donors. The study, taken as a whole, reports: Relative to the approximately 700-donor mean, N-insertions were reportedly fewer in an Asian-associated ancestry cluster in a later analysis.

Regarding this clone: Its antigen remains unknown.

PCR was performed using 60 Vbeta and 13 Jbeta primers. Using immunoSEQ multiplex PCR, the repertoire was profiled, and TCRdb retains in-frame clones only, with some absent. The table records approximately 84,000 clones, 70% to 85% of them present only once. Trimming stripped 5 bases from V and 8 bases from J, with 17 bases between. CDR1 and CDR2 from the germline V gene are SGDLS and YYNGEE. The CDR3 has 14 residues. The sample comprised PBMCs. This TCR was recovered from a man aged 35 to 55 in good health and CMV-seropositive. The chain uses TRBV9 and TRBJ2-1, with D tentatively TRBD2 (5 bases). Written as DNA, the CDR3 is TGTGCCAGCAGTCTATACGGGAACCGGGATGAGCAGTTCTTC. Translated: CASSLYGNRDEQFF.